This record covers a single T cell receptor beta chain. Clones were sequenced by immunoSEQ multiplex PCR, and TCRdb holds only the in-frame ones, with some missing. The top ten clones hold more than 8% of a sample with 50,000 to 80,000 clones, 82% of them seen once. The entry originates in a study of glioma-infiltrating T cells after dendritic cell vaccination. Germline lookup yields CDR1 MNHNS and CDR2 SASEGT. The V and J ends lost 7 bases and 7 bases, in that order; junction bases with no gene match: 9. CDR3 length: 15 residues. Sequencing was performed on blood, taken before dendritic cell vaccination. The sequence derives from a human donor with glioblastoma. This chain joins TRBV6-1 and TRBJ2-1; 11 positions match TRBD2. CDR3 protein: CASTPLAGGGNEQFF. The CDR3 coding sequence is TGTGCCAGCACCCCTCTAGCGGGGGGCGGTAATGAGCAGTTCTTC.